This T cell receptor (beta chain) was retrieved from a study of identical twins. The sample holds a few counts of this clonotype. The ends lost 0 bases at V and 4 bases at J; junction bases unmatched: 7. From germline, CDR1 is LNHNV and CDR2 YYDKDF (reference sequence). The CDR3 length is 18 residues. TCRdb re-analysed the 5' RACE reads in MiXCR, keeping a single row per CDR3 protein. This sample has about 890,000 distinct CDR3 sequences, with approximately 13% found just once. These data are also associated with another study on yellow fever vaccine responses in identical twins.

The chain uses TRBV15 and TRBJ2-1; 12 nucleotides agree with TRBD1. The receptor was isolated from a woman aged 18 to 35 in good health. Material: PBMCs. The CDR3 coding sequence is TGTGCCACCAGCAGAGAGGGACAGGGGGCTTTATCATACAATGAGCAGTTCTTC. Its translation: CATSREGQGALSYNEQFF.